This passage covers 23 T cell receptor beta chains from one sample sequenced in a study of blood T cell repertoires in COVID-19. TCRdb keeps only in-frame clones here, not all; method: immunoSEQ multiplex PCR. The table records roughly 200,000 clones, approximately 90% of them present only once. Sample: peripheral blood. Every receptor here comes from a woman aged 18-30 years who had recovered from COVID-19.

CDR3: CASGLDRGLYGYTF. The CDR3 DNA follows: TGTGCTAGTGGTTTGGACAGGGGGCTTTATGGCTACACCTTC. The genes are TRBV12-5 and TRBJ1-2; TRBD1 matches at 9 bases. The length of the CDR3 is 14 residues. Germline-derived CDR1 and CDR2 are LGHNT and FRNRAP. J lost 5 bases, V lost 1 base, and 2 bases had no gene match.

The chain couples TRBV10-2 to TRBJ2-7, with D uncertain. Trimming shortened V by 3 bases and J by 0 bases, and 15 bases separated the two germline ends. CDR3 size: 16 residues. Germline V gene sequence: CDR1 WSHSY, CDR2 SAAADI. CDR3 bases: TGCGCCAGCAGTGACCCCGGAGCTGTTCTCTCCTACGAGCAGTACTTC. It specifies CASSDPGAVLSYEQYF.

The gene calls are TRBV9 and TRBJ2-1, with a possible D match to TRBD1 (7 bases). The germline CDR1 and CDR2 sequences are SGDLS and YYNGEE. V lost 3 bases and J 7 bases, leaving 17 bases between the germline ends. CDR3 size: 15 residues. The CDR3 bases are TGTGCCAGCAGCGCCGGCGGGGCAGGGGGGAATGAGCAGTTCTTC. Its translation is CASSAGGAGGNEQFF.

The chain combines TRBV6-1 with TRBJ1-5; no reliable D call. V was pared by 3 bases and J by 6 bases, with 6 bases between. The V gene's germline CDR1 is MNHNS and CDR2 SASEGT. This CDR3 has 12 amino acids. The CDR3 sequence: CASSDSGQPQHF. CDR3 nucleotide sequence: TGTGCCAGCAGTGATTCAGGTCAGCCCCAGCATTTT.

CDR3 DNA sequence: TGTGCCAGCAGCGTAGCTATAGTGTCTGAGCAGTTCTTC. It yields the protein CASSVAIVSEQFF. This chain connects TRBV9 to TRBJ2-1; no reliable D call. This CDR3 contains 13 residues. Germline V CDR1 and CDR2: SGDLS, YYNGEE. Trimming removed 0 bases at V and 9 bases at J, with 10 bases between.

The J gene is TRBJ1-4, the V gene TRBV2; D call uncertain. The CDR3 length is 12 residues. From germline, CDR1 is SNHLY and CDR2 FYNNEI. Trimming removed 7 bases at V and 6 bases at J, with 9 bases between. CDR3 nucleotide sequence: TGTGCCAGCACGCGATCGGATGAAAAACTGTTTTTT. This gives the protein CASTRSDEKLFF.

For the CDR3, the DNA is TGTGCCAGCAGAGTAGAGAACACTGAAGCTTTCTTT. This sequence encodes CASRVENTEAFF. The chain links TRBV25-1 to TRBJ1-1, with D unresolved. Trimming left V 6 bases short and J 1 base short, with 6 bases between. CDR1 MGHDK and CDR2 SYGVNS come from the germline V gene. This CDR3 contains 12 residues. Full variable domain (remainder filled in from reference TRBV25-1 and TRBJ1-1): EADIYQTPRYLVIGTGKKITLECSQTMGHDKMYWYQQDPGMELHLIHYSYGVNSTEKGDLSSESTVSRIRTEHFPLTLESARPSHTSQYLCASRVENTEAFFGQGTRLTVV.

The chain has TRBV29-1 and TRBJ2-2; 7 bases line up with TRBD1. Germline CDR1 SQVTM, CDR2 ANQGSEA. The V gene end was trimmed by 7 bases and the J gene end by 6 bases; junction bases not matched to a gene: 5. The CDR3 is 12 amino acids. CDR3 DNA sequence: TGCAGCGGATGGGACAGCGCCGGGGAGCTGTTTTTT. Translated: CSGWDSAGELFF.

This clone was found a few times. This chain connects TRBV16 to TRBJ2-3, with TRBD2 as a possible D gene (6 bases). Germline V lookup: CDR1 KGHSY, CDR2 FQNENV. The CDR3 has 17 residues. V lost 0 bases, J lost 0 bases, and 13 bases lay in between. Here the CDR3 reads CASSQSVAGLSTDTQYF. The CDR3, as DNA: TGTGCCAGCAGCCAATCTGTTGCGGGACTTAGCACAGATACGCAGTATTTT.

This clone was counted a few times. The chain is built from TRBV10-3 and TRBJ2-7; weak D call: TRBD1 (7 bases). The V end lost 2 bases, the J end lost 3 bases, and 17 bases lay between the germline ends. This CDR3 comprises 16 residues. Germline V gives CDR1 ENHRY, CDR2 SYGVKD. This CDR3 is CAISEGRRGRNYEQYF. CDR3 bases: TGTGCCATCAGTGAGGGTCGGAGGGGGCGGAACTACGAGCAGTACTTC.

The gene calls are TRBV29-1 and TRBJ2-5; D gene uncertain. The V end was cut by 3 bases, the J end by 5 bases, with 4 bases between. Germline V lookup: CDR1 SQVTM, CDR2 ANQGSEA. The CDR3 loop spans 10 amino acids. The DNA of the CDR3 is TGCAGCGTTGATCAGGAGACCCAGTACTTC. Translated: CSVDQETQYF. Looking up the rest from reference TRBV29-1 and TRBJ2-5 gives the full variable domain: SAVISQKPSRDICQRGTSLTIQCQVDSQVTMMFWYRQQPGQSLTLIATANQGSEATYESGFVIDKFPISRPNLTFSTLTVSNMSPEDSSIYLCSVDQETQYFGPGTRLLVL.

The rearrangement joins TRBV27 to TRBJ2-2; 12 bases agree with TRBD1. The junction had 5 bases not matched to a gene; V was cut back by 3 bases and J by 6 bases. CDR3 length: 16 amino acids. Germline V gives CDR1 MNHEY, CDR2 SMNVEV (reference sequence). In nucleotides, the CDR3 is TGTGCCAGCAGTTTTCAGGGGACAGGGGGCTCCGGGGAGCTGTTTTTT. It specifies CASSFQGTGGSGELFF.

The chain's CDR3 is CSVCRDSTYEQYF. The CDR3 nucleotides read TGCAGCGTTTGCCGGGACAGCACCTACGAGCAGTACTTC. The chain links TRBV29-1 to TRBJ2-7; 7 bases line up with TRBD1. V was pared by 5 bases and J by 2 bases, with 6 bases of the junction left unmatched. The CDR3 is 13 amino acids. The V gene's germline CDR1 is SQVTM and CDR2 ANQGSEA.

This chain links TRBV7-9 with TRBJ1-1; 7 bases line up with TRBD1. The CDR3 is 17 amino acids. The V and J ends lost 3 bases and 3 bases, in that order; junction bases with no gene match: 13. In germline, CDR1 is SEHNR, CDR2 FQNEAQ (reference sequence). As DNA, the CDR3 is TGTGCCAGCAGCTTTATACAGGGGATCGCGTGGGACACTGAAGCTTTCTTT. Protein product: CASSFIQGIAWDTEAFF.

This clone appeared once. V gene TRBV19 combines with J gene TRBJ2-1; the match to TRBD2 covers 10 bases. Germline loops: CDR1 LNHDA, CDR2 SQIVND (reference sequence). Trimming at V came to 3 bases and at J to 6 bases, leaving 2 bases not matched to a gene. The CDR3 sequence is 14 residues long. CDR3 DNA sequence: TGTGCCAGTAGTATCTTAGCGGGGGGCAATGAGCAGTTCTTC. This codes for CASSILAGGNEQFF.

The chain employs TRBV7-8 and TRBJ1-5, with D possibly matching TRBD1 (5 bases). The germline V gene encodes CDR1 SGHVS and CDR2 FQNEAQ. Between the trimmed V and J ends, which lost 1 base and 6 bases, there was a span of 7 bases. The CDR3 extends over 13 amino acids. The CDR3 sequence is CASSLDGAQPQHF. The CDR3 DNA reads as TGTGCCAGCAGCTTAGATGGGGCTCAGCCCCAGCATTTT.

The chain's CDR3 is CATSDHSGTTQFF. CDR3 nucleotide sequence: TGTGCCACCAGTGATCACTCCGGGACTACTCAGTTCTTC. The chain has TRBV24-1 and TRBJ2-1; TRBD2 agrees at 7 bases. The CDR3 consists of 13 residues. Per the germline V gene, CDR1 is KGHDR and CDR2 is SFDVKD. V lost 3 bases to trimming and J lost 13 bases; unmatched junction nucleotides: 8.

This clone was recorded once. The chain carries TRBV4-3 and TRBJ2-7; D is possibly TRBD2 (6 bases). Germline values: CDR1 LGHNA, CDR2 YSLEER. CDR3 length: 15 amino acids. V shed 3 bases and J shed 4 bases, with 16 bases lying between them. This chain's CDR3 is CASSQEGHYGYEQYF. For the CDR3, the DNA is TGCGCCAGCAGCCAGGAGGGCCATTATGGGTACGAGCAGTACTTC.

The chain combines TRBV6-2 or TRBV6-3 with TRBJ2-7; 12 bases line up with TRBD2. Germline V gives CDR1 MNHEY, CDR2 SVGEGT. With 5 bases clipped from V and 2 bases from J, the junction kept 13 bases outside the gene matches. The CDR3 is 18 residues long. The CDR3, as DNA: TGTGCCAGCAGTGGTGATACACGGACTAGCGGGAATCCCTACGAGCAGTACTTC. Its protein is CASSGDTRTSGNPYEQYF.

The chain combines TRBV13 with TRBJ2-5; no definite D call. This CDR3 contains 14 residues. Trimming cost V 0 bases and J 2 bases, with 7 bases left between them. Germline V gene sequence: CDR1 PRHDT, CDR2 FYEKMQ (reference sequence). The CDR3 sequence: CASSLGWQQETQYF. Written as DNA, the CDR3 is TGTGCCAGCAGCTTAGGATGGCAGCAAGAGACCCAGTACTTC.

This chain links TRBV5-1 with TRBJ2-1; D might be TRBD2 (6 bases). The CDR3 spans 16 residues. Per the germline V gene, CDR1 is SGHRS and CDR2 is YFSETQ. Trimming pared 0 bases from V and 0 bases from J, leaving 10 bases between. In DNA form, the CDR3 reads TGCGCCAGCAGCTTGGATGCCGGGAGCTCCTACAATGAGCAGTTCTTC. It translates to CASSLDAGSSYNEQFF.

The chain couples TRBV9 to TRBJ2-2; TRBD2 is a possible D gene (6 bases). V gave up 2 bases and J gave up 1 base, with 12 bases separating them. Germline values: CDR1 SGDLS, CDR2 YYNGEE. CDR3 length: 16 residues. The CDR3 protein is CASSVNPGLNTGELFF. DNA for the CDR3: TGTGCCAGCAGCGTTAACCCGGGACTGAACACCGGGGAGCTGTTTTTT.

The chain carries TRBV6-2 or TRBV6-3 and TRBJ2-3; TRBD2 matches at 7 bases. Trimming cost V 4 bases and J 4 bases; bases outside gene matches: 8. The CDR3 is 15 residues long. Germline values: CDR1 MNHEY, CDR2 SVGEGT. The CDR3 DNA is TGTGCCAGCAGTTTGGGCGGGAGTCTTGCAGATACGCAGTATTTT. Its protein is CASSLGGSLADTQYF.